This TCR beta chain was obtained from a study of T cell changes during pregnancy in multiple sclerosis. Here immunoSEQ multiplex PCR was the method, and the copy in TCRdb shows in-frame clones only, minus some. The sample consists of nearly 110,000 clones, 85% to 95% of them appearing once. CDR1 and CDR2 from the germline V gene are SNHLY and FYNNEI. The CDR3 contains 13 residues. V trimming: 6 bases; J trimming: 1 base; junction bases outside the gene matches: 2. The material sequenced was peripheral blood, taken after pregnancy. The genes are TRBV2 and TRBJ2-7, with 8 nucleotides matching TRBD1. This TCR came from a female donor with multiple sclerosis, enrolled in a pregnancy study. CDR3: CASSGTGSYEQYF. The CDR3 DNA reads TGTGCCAGCAGCGGGACAGGTTCCTACGAGCAGTACTTC.